This TCR beta chain was retrieved from a study of T cell responses to AZD1222 COVID-19 vaccine. Background on the study: Second-dose timings of about 4 or about 12 weeks were pooled.

Trimming cost V 4 bases and J 1 base; bases outside gene matches: 9. The CDR3 loop spans 16 amino acids. Germline CDR1 and CDR2: SGDLS and YYNGEE. As to this clone: Its antigen is currently unknown.

Study-level findings and limits: Only six people who got AZD1222 tested seropositive at baseline. Spike-specific TCR depth and breadth grew after two AZD1222 doses.

Only in-frame clones appear in the TCRdb table, and some are missing; sequencing was by immunoSEQ multiplex PCR. The sample contains 150,000 to 200,000 clones, approximately 92% of which appear only once. The TCR was taken from an adult in good health. The chain has TRBV9 and TRBJ2-3; 7 bases line up with TRBD2. The starting material was peripheral blood, obtained on day 0 of AZD1222 vaccination. The DNA for the CDR3 is TGTGCCAGCAGCCCCCCCCTTCGGGAGGGCACAGATACGCAGTATTTT. It yields the protein CASSPPLREGTDTQYF.